The 10 T cell receptor beta chains given below trace back to one sample, sequenced in a study of CXCR3-negative and CXCR3-positive naive CD8 T cells. Study-wide results and caveats: The study found more hydrophobic TRB CDR3s in CXCR3-positive naive cells than in CXCR3-negative naive cells.

The TRB cDNA libraries were prepared by 5' RACE with UMI labels. TCRdb reprocessed the 5' RACE reads, with one entry per CDR3 protein and no DNA. This sample's table reports some 150,000 distinct CDR3 sequences. These receptors' targets are unknown. Sequenced input: naive CXCR3+ CD8+ T cells from blood. Subset denoted: CD45RO-CCR7+CD27+CD95- naive CD8+ T cells expressing CXCR3 (TNR3+). Source of these receptors: a human donor in good health. Some clones in this sample may be carry-over from other donors' samples.

The CDR3 loop is CASSSLKTTDTQYF. The V and J genes are TRBV7-6 and TRBJ2-3. CDR3 length equals 14 residues. Germline V gene lookup returns CDR1 SGHVS and CDR2 FNYEAQ.

This chain links TRBV12-3 or TRBV12-4 with TRBJ2-1; the D gene TCRdb calls, TRBD2, cannot be checked with no DNA. This CDR3 is 13 amino acids long. CDR3 sequence reads: CASTSGGSNEQFF.

The chain employs TRBV13 and TRBJ1-4; there is no DNA to check the TCRdb D call of TRBD1. Germline V gives CDR1 PRHDT, CDR2 FYEKMQ (reference sequence). This CDR3 is 14 amino acids long. CDR3 amino acids: CASTVQGTREKLFF. Drawing the rest from reference TRBV13 and TRBJ1-4, the complete variable domain is AAGVIQSPRHLIKEKRETATLKCYPIPRHDTVYWYQQGPGQDPQFLISFYEKMQSDKGSIPDRFSAQQFSDYHSELNMSSLELGDSALYFCASTVQGTREKLFFGSGTQLSVL.

This sequence joins TRBV12-3 or TRBV12-4 and TRBJ1-2; TCRdb's D gene call, TRBD1, goes unchecked for lack of DNA. The CDR3 is made up of 14 amino acids. CDR3 sequence: CASSLVAGDYGYTF.

The rearrangement joins TRBV29-1 to TRBJ2-7; TCRdb's D gene call, TRBD1, goes unchecked for lack of DNA. Germline V gene lookup returns CDR1 SQVTM and CDR2 ANQGSEA. The CDR3 extends over 14 amino acids. The CDR3: CSVVGTEIFYEQYF.

The chain recombines TRBV7-9 with TRBJ2-1; TCRdb outputs TRBD1, but without DNA this stays unchecked. This CDR3 has 14 amino acids. Germline-derived CDR1 and CDR2 are SEHNR and FQNEAQ (reference sequence). The CDR3 sequence is CASRTGTEYNEQFF.

The chain uses TRBV7-3 and TRBJ2-2; TCRdb's D call of TRBD1 is untestable without DNA. CDR3 length equals 13 residues. CDR1 and CDR2 from the germline V gene are SGHTA and FQGTGA. This CDR3 reads CASSPTGQGELFF. Filled out from reference TRBV7-3 and TRBJ2-2, the complete variable domain reads GAGVSQTPSNKVTEKGKYVELRCDPISGHTALYWYRQSLGQGPEFLIYFQGTGAADDSGLPNDRFFAVRPEGSVSTLKIQRTERGDSAVYLCASSPTGQGELFFGEGSRLTVL.

This chain uses TRBV19 with TRBJ1-5. CDR1 is LNHDA and CDR2 is SQIVND in the germline V gene (reference sequence). The CDR3 is made up of 16 amino acids. CDR3 amino acids: CASSMGSRGFGQPQHF. Looking up the rest from reference TRBV19 and TRBJ1-5 gives the full variable domain: DGGITQSPKYLFRKEGQNVTLSCEQNLNHDAMYWYRQDPGQGLRLIYYSQIVNDFQKGDIAEGYSVSREKKESFPLTVTSAQKNPTAFYLCASSMGSRGFGQPQHFGDGTRLSIL.

The chain is built from TRBV19 and TRBJ2-7; no DNA is available, so the TRBD1 call from TCRdb remains unchecked. The CDR3 loop spans 12 amino acids. Germline V gives CDR1 LNHDA, CDR2 SQIVND (reference sequence). CDR3 sequence: CASSSTGDEQYF.

The chain employs TRBV7-9 and TRBJ1-5; TCRdb lists TRBD1, though no DNA is available to test this call. CDR3 length: 14 amino acids. Germline CDR1 SEHNR, CDR2 FQNEAQ (reference sequence). This chain's CDR3 is CASSPAGGNQPQHF. Full variable domain (missing parts from reference TRBV7-9 and TRBJ1-5): DTGVSQNPRHKITKRGQNVTFRCDPISEHNRLYWYRQTLGQGPEFLTYFQNEAQLEKSRLLSDRFSAERPKGSFSTLEIQRTEQGDSAMYLCASSPAGGNQPQHFGDGTRLSIL.